Listed below are T cell receptor beta chains from one sample, sequenced in a study of T cells after posttransplantation cyclophosphamide. Produced via immunoSEQ multiplex PCR; TCRdb's table is partial and in-frame only. The sample lists about 16,000 clones, 87% occurring once. The sequences come from PBMCs, collected after an allogeneic stem cell transplant with a calcineurin inhibitor and methotrexate. These receptors were collected from a male patient aged 45-59 years who received an allogeneic stem cell transplant from an unrelated donor, was CMV-positive, and had chronic GVHD only. Some T cells here may be from the graft donor. CDR3s include the opening cysteine and the closing phenylalanine or tryptophan.

14	TRBV6-5	TRBJ2-2	CASRTGGDTGELFF
15	TRBV19	TRBJ1-1	CASSYRTGGNTEAFF
16	TRBV4-1	TRBJ2-3	CASSPRGFSSTDTQYF
14	TRBV5-6	TRBJ2-5	CASSWGTGQETQYF
13	TRBV11-2	TRBJ2-1	CASSFVPYNEQFF
15	TRBV2	TRBJ2-7	CASSEGTGNVYEQYF
14	TRBV18	TRBJ2-5	CASSPTGAQETQYF
14	TRBV7-9	TRBJ2-7	CASSLGTGVFEQYF
14	TRBV7-9	TRBJ2-5	CASSLVGLSETQYF
16	TRBV2	TRBJ2-1	CASNSGTGGSYNEQFF
16	TRBV28	TRBJ1-1	CASSLMGTGVNTEAFF
13	TRBV2	TRBJ1-5	CASSPPRGQPQHF
16	TRBV7-3	TRBJ1-2	CASSLNTGDPNYGYTF
11	TRBV2	TRBJ2-5	CASSVSETQYF
16	TRBV7-9	TRBJ1-2	CASSLAGGSHFYGYTF
13	TRBV7-9	TRBJ1-6	CASSPAYNSPLHF
13	TRBV10-3	TRBJ1-6	CATAGTGVSPLHF
14	TRBV5-1	TRBJ1-2	CASSLERANYGYTF
21	TRBV10-1	TRBJ1-5	CASLRRRERADDRNSNQPQHF
16	TRBV18	TRBJ1-1	CASSRSGGVENTEAFF
16	TRBV4-3	TRBJ2-1	CASSPGLAGAYNEQFF
12	TRBV27	TRBJ1-6	CASKDRGTPLHF
15	TRBV28	TRBJ2-1	CASSLGTSGYNEQFF
14	TRBV5-5	TRBJ1-1	CASSLQGPNTEAFF
16	TRBV15	TRBJ2-3	CATSRDISGGAFTQYF
14	TRBV10-3	TRBJ2-7	CAISPPGLLYEQYF
14	TRBV7-6	TRBJ2-7	CASSLGSSTYEQYF
16	TRBV7-6	TRBJ2-6	CASSPERTSGANVLTF
15	TRBV4-1	TRBJ2-3	CASSQSGLAGDTQYF
19	TRBV11-3	TRBJ2-7	CASSLALGLLAGGSREQYF
14	TRBV2	TRBJ2-3	CASSESYRGDTQYF
14	TRBV27	TRBJ2-1	CASSLPTSLNEQFF
17	TRBV7-8	TRBJ1-1	CASSRSAIKPHPTEAFF
16	TRBV19	TRBJ1-1	CASSTPRQVMNTEAFF
18	TRBV9	TRBJ2-1	CASSAPTSGRGLNTEQFF
16	TRBV5-4	TRBJ1-4	CASSLNGGRSGEKLFF
12	TRBV29-1	TRBJ2-7	CSVEQGSYEQYF
13	TRBV19	TRBJ2-7	CASSPTGTYEQYF
14	TRBV11-2	TRBJ2-7	CASSQEGLGGEQYF
13	TRBV29-1	TRBJ2-3	CSVVTHITDTQYF
15	TRBV7-2	TRBJ2-2	CASSLTSLNTGELFF
16	TRBV11-3	TRBJ2-1	CASSFLGGKGSGEQFF
16	TRBV11-3	TRBJ1-1	CASSPRQGDRNTEAFF
13	TRBV5-1	TRBJ1-4	CASSSGEYEKLFF
15	TRBV9	TRBJ1-1	CASSAGIGRETEAFF
12	TRBV6-5	TRBJ2-7	CAGKRSSYEQYF
14	TRBV13	TRBJ2-3	CASSVMGGRDTQYF
16	TRBV5-1	TRBJ2-5	CASSWSRGQGSETQYF
12	TRBV25-1	TRBJ2-7	CASTGYSYEQYF
12	TRBV6-6	TRBJ2-7	CASSYERYEQYF
15	TRBV11-2	TRBJ2-6	CASSLVSSGANVLTF
16	TRBV9	TRBJ2-4	CASSPGLAGAKNIQYF
11	TRBV7-2	TRBJ2-5	CASSLRGTEYF